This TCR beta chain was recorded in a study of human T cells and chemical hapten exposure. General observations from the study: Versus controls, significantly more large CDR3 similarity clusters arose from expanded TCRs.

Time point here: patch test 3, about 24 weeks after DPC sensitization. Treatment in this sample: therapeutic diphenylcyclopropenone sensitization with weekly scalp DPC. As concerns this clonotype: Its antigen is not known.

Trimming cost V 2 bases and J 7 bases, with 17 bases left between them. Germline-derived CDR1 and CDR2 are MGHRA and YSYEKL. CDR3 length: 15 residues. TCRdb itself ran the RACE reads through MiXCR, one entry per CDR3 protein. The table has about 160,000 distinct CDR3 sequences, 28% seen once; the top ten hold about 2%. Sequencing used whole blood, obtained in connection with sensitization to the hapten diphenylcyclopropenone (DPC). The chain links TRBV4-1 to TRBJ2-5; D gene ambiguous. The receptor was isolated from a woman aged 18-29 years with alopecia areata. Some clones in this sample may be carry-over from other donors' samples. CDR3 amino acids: CASSQPLSLEGTQYF. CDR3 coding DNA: TGCGCCAGCAGCCAACCCCTCTCTCTCGAAGGGACCCAGTACTTC.